One sample yielded the 26 T cell receptor beta chains listed below, sequenced in a study of blood T cell repertoires in COVID-19. Using immunoSEQ multiplex PCR, the repertoire was profiled, and TCRdb retains in-frame clones only, with some absent. The sample carries about 21,000 clones, 75% to 95% recorded once. The sequenced sample consisted of peripheral blood. These receptor sequences come from a man between 65 and 79 years old with active COVID-19.

The V gene is TRBV11-3, the J gene TRBJ2-1; D is perhaps TRBD1 (6 bases). The CDR3 is 13 amino acids. Trimming shortened V by 5 bases and J by 9 bases, and 14 bases separated the two germline ends. Germline CDR1 SGHNT, CDR2 YENEEA. The CDR3, as DNA: TGTGCCAGCAGCCCCCGACAGGCTGGTGAGCAGTTCTTC. Translated, it gives CASSPRQAGEQFF.

This sequence joins TRBV7-3 and TRBJ2-1, with D perhaps TRBD2 (6 bases). Germline assignment: CDR1 SGHTA and CDR2 FQGTGA. The CDR3 runs to 16 residues. V was pared by 1 base and J by 8 bases, with 18 bases between. CDR3: CASSLRPGLTADEQFF. The CDR3, as DNA: TGTGCCAGCAGCTTAAGACCGGGACTCACTGCAGATGAGCAGTTCTTC. The variable domain in full, completed from reference TRBV7-3 and TRBJ2-1, reads GAGVSQTPSNKVTEKGKYVELRCDPISGHTALYWYRQSLGQGPEFLIYFQGTGAADDSGLPNDRFFAVRPEGSVSTLKIQRTERGDSAVYLCASSLRPGLTADEQFFGPGTRLTVL.

The rearrangement joins TRBV9 to TRBJ2-5, with 7 bases lining up with TRBD2. This CDR3 region has 17 residues. Germline V gene data show CDR1 as SGDLS and CDR2 as YYNGEE. J was trimmed by 3 bases and V by 0 bases; bases with no gene match: 11. The CDR3 region is CASSVATGGRGEETQYF. The CDR3, as DNA: TGTGCCAGCAGCGTAGCTACGGGGGGACGGGGGGAAGAGACCCAGTACTTC.

V is TRBV6-1 and J is TRBJ1-6, with TRBD1 identical over 7 bases. V lost 2 bases to trimming and J lost 8 bases; unmatched junction nucleotides: 9. The CDR3 is 16 amino acids. CDR1 MNHNS and CDR2 SASEGT come from the germline V gene. CDR3 DNA: TGTGCCAGCAGTGAACAGAGGGACAGCGATTATTCACCCCTCCACTTT. Protein product: CASSEQRDSDYSPLHF.

The chain uses TRBV5-1 and TRBJ1-1; D gene uncertain. The ends were cut back, 4 bases at V and 4 bases at J, with 20 bases in the middle. The CDR3 extends over 16 amino acids. Germline values: CDR1 SGHRS, CDR2 YFSETQ. This CDR3 is CASSRPGGDRATEAFF. CDR3 coding DNA: TGCGCCAGCAGCCGACCTGGAGGCGATAGGGCCACTGAAGCTTTCTTT.

The chain employs TRBV5-6 and TRBJ2-7, with D maybe TRBD2 (6 bases). Per the germline V gene, CDR1 is SGHDT and CDR2 is YYEEEE. Trimming took off 7 bases at V and 0 bases at J, with 11 bases between the two ends. The CDR3 totals 13 residues. CDR3 residues: CASGTPSSYEQYF. The CDR3 DNA is TGTGCCAGCGGGACTCCGAGCTCCTACGAGCAGTACTTC.

V and J are TRBV28 and TRBJ2-3; TRBD2 matches 9 bases. The V and J ends lost 5 bases and 2 bases, in that order; junction bases with no gene match: 11. Germline V gene data show CDR1 as MDHEN and CDR2 as SYDVKM. The CDR3 sequence is 17 residues long. This chain's CDR3 is CASSPYRLAAYTDTQYF. In DNA, the CDR3 is TGTGCCAGCAGTCCCTACCGACTAGCGGCTTACACAGATACGCAGTATTTT.

V gene TRBV28 combines with J gene TRBJ1-1, with a weak D call TRBD1 (5 bases). Per germline, CDR1 MDHEN and CDR2 SYDVKM. V lost 3 bases to trimming and J lost 1 base, with 12 bases between them. This CDR3 has 15 amino acids. The CDR3 protein is CASSFFGAGNTEAFF. The CDR3 DNA reads TGTGCCAGCAGTTTTTTTGGGGCTGGGAACACTGAAGCTTTCTTT.

V is TRBV9 and J is TRBJ2-2; D is undetermined. V was clipped by 0 bases and J by 3 bases, with 6 bases between them. This CDR3 is built from 14 residues. Germline assignment: CDR1 SGDLS and CDR2 YYNGEE. DNA of the CDR3: TGTGCCAGCAGCGTAGCCCGGGACACCGGGGAGCTGTTTTTT. It translates to CASSVARDTGELFF.

The rearrangement joins TRBV6-5 to TRBJ1-1, with D unclear. This CDR3 region has 13 residues. V was cut by 6 bases and J by 4 bases, with 12 bases left in between. Germline CDR1 MNHEY, CDR2 SVGAGI. The CDR3 sequence is CASRKTGGTEAFF. The DNA of the CDR3 is TGTGCCAGCAGAAAGACTGGAGGCACTGAAGCTTTCTTT.

The DNA of the CDR3 is TGTGCCAGCAGCCGCCCCGGCGGAGCGGGGTACAAAAACATTCAGTACTTC. Protein: CASSRPGGAGYKNIQYF. V and J are TRBV3-1 (or the pseudogene TRBV3-2) and TRBJ2-4; 7 nucleotides line up with TRBD2. Germline V lookup: CDR1 LGHDT, CDR2 YNNKEL (reference sequence). V shed 4 bases, J shed 3 bases, and the junction held 12 bases outside the gene matches. This CDR3 contains 17 residues.

The CDR3 loop is CAWSRGFGANVLTF. The DNA of the CDR3 is TGTGCCTGGAGTCGAGGTTTTGGGGCCAACGTCCTGACTTTC. J is TRBJ2-6 and V is TRBV30; D unclear. Germline values: CDR1 GTSNPN, CDR2 SVGIG (reference sequence). The CDR3 runs 14 residues. Trimming removed 2 bases at V and 3 bases at J, with 8 bases between.

The chain recombines TRBV5-5 with TRBJ1-4; 8 positions match TRBD1. Germline V gives CDR1 SGHKS, CDR2 YYEKEE (reference sequence). V lost 2 bases and J lost 8; bases outside the gene matches: 8. The CDR3 contains 15 residues. The CDR3 here is CASSFLGQVQEKLFF. The CDR3 DNA follows: TGTGCCAGCAGCTTTTTGGGACAGGTGCAAGAAAAACTGTTTTTT.

This clone was observed a handful of times. The chain recombines TRBV19 with TRBJ2-1, with 13 nucleotides matching TRBD2. The CDR3 runs to 18 residues. V dropped 5 bases and J dropped 10; count of bases not matched to a gene: 17. CDR1 is LNHDA and CDR2 is SQIVND in the germline V gene (reference sequence). As DNA, the CDR3 is TGTGCCAGTAGTTACCAAATGGGACTAGCGGGGTTTTCATGGGAGCAGTTCTTC. Amino acids: CASSYQMGLAGFSWEQFF.

The J gene is TRBJ1-1, the V gene TRBV19, with 8 bases aligning to TRBD1. With V trimmed by 3 bases and J by 7 bases, 10 bases remained unmatched. The CDR3 extends over 15 amino acids. Looked up from germline, CDR1 is LNHDA and CDR2 is SQIVND (reference sequence). Here the CDR3 reads CASSILGQGGNEAFF. In DNA, the CDR3 is TGTGCCAGTAGTATCCTCGGACAGGGAGGTAATGAAGCTTTCTTT.

The DNA for the CDR3 is TGTGCCACCAGCAGAGGCGGGTCGACTAATGAAAAACTGTTTTTT. Encoded protein: CATSRGGSTNEKLFF. The chain joins TRBV15 to TRBJ1-4; D is uncertain. CDR3 length: 15 residues. CDR1 is LNHNV and CDR2 is YYDKDF in the germline V gene (reference sequence). V was clipped by 1 base and J by 2 bases, with 8 bases between them.

V and J are TRBV4-3 and TRBJ2-4; 7 bases fit TRBD2. The CDR3 totals 18 residues. Trimming removed 5 bases from V and 1 base from J; junction bases left unmatched: 14. Germline-derived CDR1 and CDR2 are LGHNA and YSLEER. The CDR3 nucleotides read TGCGCCAGCAGCAACGGGGGGTGGGGAAGCGGGGCCAAAAACATTCAGTACTTC. Its protein is CASSNGGWGSGAKNIQYF.

A single count supports this clone. The rearrangement uses TRBV6-5 and TRBJ1-4, with D hard to call. This CDR3 is 12 amino acids long. Trimming pared 5 bases from V and 8 bases from J, leaving 9 bases between. CDR1 is MNHEY and CDR2 is SVGAGI in the germline V gene. Written as DNA, the CDR3 is TGTGCCAGCAGTCCGGGTGGCGAAAAACTGTTTTTT. This codes for CASSPGGEKLFF.

This sequence joins TRBV3-1 (or the pseudogene TRBV3-2) and TRBJ2-3; TRBD2 aligns across 9 bases. After removal of 0 bases from V and 6 bases from J, the junction contained 4 bases not matched to a gene. The germline V gene has CDR1 LGHDT and CDR2 YNNKEL (reference sequence). This CDR3 has 15 residues. The CDR3 nucleotides are TGTGCCAGCAGCCAAGACGTAGCGGGGGTCGATACGCAGTATTTT. Translation gives CASSQDVAGVDTQYF.

This chain uses TRBV4-3 with TRBJ2-2; tentative D call: TRBD2 (6 bases). The germline V gene has CDR1 LGHNA and CDR2 YSLEER. The CDR3 runs 17 residues. Trimming took off 0 bases at V and 1 base at J, with 12 bases between the two ends. The CDR3 region is CASSQEAASVNTGELFF. The CDR3, as DNA: TGCGCCAGCAGCCAAGAGGCTGCTAGCGTGAACACCGGGGAGCTGTTTTTT.

The gene calls are TRBV7-9 and TRBJ2-7, with a weak D call TRBD2 (5 bases). This CDR3 is 13 amino acids long. CDR1 is SEHNR, CDR2 FQNEAQ, per germline (reference sequence). V was shortened by 4 bases and J by 5 bases, with 12 bases between the two germline ends. CDR3 protein: CASSSYGEHEQYF. DNA of the CDR3: TGTGCCAGCAGCTCGTACGGGGAGCACGAGCAGTACTTC.

This clone has only one observation. As DNA, the CDR3 is TGTGCCAGCAGCAAAGGGGAGGTAAAGACCCAGTACTTC. It is translated as CASSKGEVKTQYF. The V gene is TRBV21-1, the J gene TRBJ2-5; TRBD2, the table's D call, lacks a check against the DNA. TRBV21-1 is described as a pseudogene. This CDR3 is 13 amino acids long.

For the CDR3, the DNA is TGTGCCAGCAGCCAGACAGGGGGCAGCTACGAGCAGTACTTC. This encodes CASSQTGGSYEQYF. This chain connects TRBV27 to TRBJ2-7; 10 bases agree with TRBD1. Trimming cost V 6 bases and J 3 bases; bases outside gene matches: 5. CDR1 MNHEY and CDR2 SMNVEV come from the germline V gene (reference sequence). The CDR3 covers 14 residues.

This sequence joins TRBV27 and TRBJ1-2; unclear D gene. The V end lost 3 bases, the J end lost 8 bases, and 13 bases lay between the germline ends. The CDR3 consists of 13 residues. Germline V gene data show CDR1 as MNHEY and CDR2 as SMNVEV (reference sequence). CDR3 in amino acids: CASSFAGREGYTF. In DNA form, the CDR3 reads TGTGCCAGCAGTTTTGCTGGGAGGGAAGGCTACACCTTC.

The genes are TRBV14 and TRBJ2-1, with 11 bases identical to TRBD2. The CDR3 length is 18 residues. Germline V lookup: CDR1 SGHDN, CDR2 FVKESK. The V and J ends lost 4 bases and 0 bases, in that order; junction bases with no gene match: 8. CDR3 DNA sequence: TGTGCCAGCAGCCTGCCGGGACTAGCGGTAAGCTCCTACAATGAGCAGTTCTTC. It codes for CASSLPGLAVSSYNEQFF.

The chain uses TRBV11-2 and TRBJ2-7, with TRBD1 matching 8 bases. The CDR3 runs to 16 residues. Germline CDR1 SGHAT, CDR2 FQNNGV. V was clipped by 3 bases and J by 2 bases; unmatched bases: 9. The DNA of the CDR3 is TGTGCCAGCAGCTTCGCCCTAGACAGGGGAGCCTACGAGCAGTACTTC. Translation: CASSFALDRGAYEQYF.